This TCR beta chain was sequenced in a study of cytomegalovirus exposure and HLA in healthy donors. Study background: Drawn from HLA-typed donors, roughly 87 million unique TCRs were held in an early data release.

The V end was cut by 6 bases, the J end by 5 bases, with 17 bases between. CDR3 size: 14 residues. Looked up from germline, CDR1 is SEHNR and CDR2 is FQNEAQ (reference sequence). PCR used 60 Vbeta primers and 13 Jbeta primers. The protocol was immunoSEQ multiplex PCR, while the TCRdb copy is restricted to in-frame clones and leaves out a portion. The profile covers fewer than 250,000 clones, with roughly 77% appearing a single time and about 5% taken by the ten largest. General study results and limits: HLA restriction was apparent for most CMV-associated TCR beta chains in a later analysis. Follow-up analysis seemed to connect common viral pathogens with several of the most significant clusters identified. In a later analysis, HLA-associated TCR beta chains were more clonally expanded than equally common others.

Comments on this clone: Its antigen is not identified.

This sequence joins TRBV7-9 and TRBJ2-7; a possible D gene is TRBD1 (5 bases). The origin of this receptor is a man younger than 45 in good health and CMV-seropositive. Sequences were obtained from PBMCs. DNA for the CDR3: TGTGCCAGCAGTATGTTAACAGGTTACCACGAGCAGTACTTC. It is translated as CASSMLTGYHEQYF.